What follows are 12 T cell receptor beta chains derived from one specimen sequenced in a study of blood T cells in healthy people across ages. Together with a sample-barcoded 5' primer, a J-beta primer mix was included in a second PCR lasting about 6 to 11 cycles. TCRdb reanalysed the 5' RACE reads using MiXCR and keeps one entry per CDR3 protein. Of about 640,000 distinct CDR3 sequences listed, 45% to 65% are singletons. The sequencing input was blood. Receptors originate from a man aged 55 to 69 in good health.

The V call is TRBV20-1, the J call TRBJ2-4; the match to TRBD1 covers 8 bases. This CDR3 has 13 amino acids. Germline-derived CDR1 and CDR2 are DFQATT and SNEGSKA (reference sequence). J lost 6 bases, V lost 2 bases, and 3 bases had no gene match. CDR3 residues: CSARPGQGNIQYF. As DNA, the CDR3 is TGCAGTGCTAGACCCGGACAGGGAAACATTCAGTACTTC.

This chain links TRBV5-1 with TRBJ1-1; D may be TRBD1 (6 bases). The CDR3 covers 15 residues. Germline V gene sequence: CDR1 SGHRS, CDR2 YFSETQ. Trimming removed 0 bases from V and 5 bases from J, with 14 bases in between. The CDR3 DNA is TGCGCCAGCAGCTTGGCGACAGGTAGGGGGACTGAAGCTTTCTTT. It yields the protein CASSLATGRGTEAFF.

The genes are TRBV9 and TRBJ2-1; 8 positions match TRBD2. Germline V gene data show CDR1 as SGDLS and CDR2 as YYNGEE. This CDR3 region has 17 residues. V was pared by 0 bases and J by 7 bases, with 12 bases of the junction left unmatched. The DNA for the CDR3 is TGTGCCAGCAGCGTAGCCGCTAGCGGGTCCCCCGGGAATGAGCAGTTCTTC. It codes for CASSVAASGSPGNEQFF.

The chain uses TRBV7-8 and TRBJ1-4; 8 positions agree with TRBD1. V shed 5 bases, J shed 4 bases, and the junction held 12 bases outside the gene matches. CDR1 SGHVS and CDR2 FQNEAQ come from the germline V gene. The CDR3 has 17 residues. This chain's CDR3 is CASSPVRGRSDNEKLFF. CDR3 coding DNA: TGTGCCAGCAGCCCAGTCAGGGGGCGCAGTGATAATGAAAAACTGTTTTTT.

The V call is TRBV21-1, the J call TRBJ2-5; whether TRBD1, the table's D call, matches the DNA was not checked. The J call is doubtful: the DNA matches TRBJ2-7 better. TRBV21-1 is a known pseudogene. The CDR3 contains 16 residues. CDR3 in amino acids: CASSKEDRGATYEQYF. CDR3 in DNA: TGTGCCAGCAGCAAAGAGGACCGGGGCGCAACCTACGAGCAGTACTTC.

This clonotype was detected only a few times. V is TRBV29-1 and J is TRBJ1-2; TRBD1 is a possible D gene (5 bases). Germline V CDR1 and CDR2: SQVTM, ANQGSEA. Trimming removed 6 bases at V and 3 bases at J, with 23 bases between. The CDR3 totals 16 residues. CDR3 amino acids: CSVERVRGPGDYGYTF. The CDR3 DNA sequence: TGCAGCGTAGAAAGGGTTCGGGGACCCGGGGACTATGGCTACACCTTC.

The rearrangement uses TRBV2 and TRBJ2-5, with 7 positions matching TRBD2. The J segment lost 0 bases and the V segment lost 4 bases, leaving 14 bases of the junction unmatched. The CDR3 is made up of 18 amino acids. The germline V gene has CDR1 SNHLY and CDR2 FYNNEI. The CDR3, as DNA: TGTGCCAGCAGTGTACGCAAAAGACTAGCCGGGTACCAAGAGACCCAGTACTTC. This sequence encodes CASSVRKRLAGYQETQYF.

On this clonotype: A much larger clone differs from this one at a single base, so this may be a read error. This sequence joins TRBV20-1 and TRBJ2-1, with D possibly being TRBD2 (5 bases). TRBJ2-7 explains the end of the DNA better; the J call may be wrong. CDR3 length equals 15 residues. Germline V lookup: CDR1 DFQATT, CDR2 SNEGSKA (reference sequence). The CDR3 region has the DNA TGCAGTGCTAGAGAGGGAGCTGCGTTCTTCAATGAGCAGTACTTC. This translates into CSAREGAAFFNEQYF.

The chain links TRBV9 to TRBJ2-2, with D perhaps matching TRBD2 (5 bases). The V end was cut by 2 bases, the J end by 0 bases, with 8 bases between. CDR3 size: 15 residues. CDR1 and CDR2 (germline): SGDLS, YYNGEE. The CDR3 is CASSVTGTNTGELFF. The CDR3 nucleotides are TGTGCCAGCAGCGTTACCGGGACGAACACCGGGGAGCTGTTTTTT.

The V call is TRBV20-1, the J call TRBJ1-2; D is undetermined. The germline gives CDR1 DFQATT, CDR2 SNEGSKA (reference sequence). V gave up 0 bases and J gave up 0 bases, with 5 bases separating them. The CDR3 length is 13 residues. In nucleotides, the CDR3 is TGCAGTGCTAGAGATAGCACTAACTATGGCTACACCTTC. This encodes CSARDSTNYGYTF.

DNA of the CDR3: TGCGCCAGCAGCCAAGATCGTTGGGACTACCTCAACTCTGGGGCCAACGTCCTGACTTTC. Amino acids: CASSQDRWDYLNSGANVLTF. The chain links TRBV4-1 to TRBJ2-6, with 7 positions matching TRBD2. There are 20 residues in the CDR3. Germline assignment: CDR1 MGHRA and CDR2 YSYEKL. With V trimmed by 0 bases and J by 0 bases, 11 bases remained unmatched.

This clonotype was counted between two and nine times. This chain links TRBV6-1 with TRBJ1-2; no firm D call. The CDR3 contains 13 residues. The V end lost 4 bases, the J end lost 2 bases, and 8 bases lay between the germline ends. Germline CDR1 MNHNS, CDR2 SASEGT. The CDR3 spells CASSGQNNYGYTF. CDR3 nucleotides: TGTGCCAGCAGTGGGCAGAACAACTATGGCTACACCTTC.